This T cell receptor beta chain was identified during a study of T cell responses to AZD1222 COVID-19 vaccine. Study as a whole: Pooled samples include second doses given at about 4 or 12 weeks. Findings and caveats of the study: Spike-specific TCR breadth and depth were elevated following two AZD1222 doses. Regions 160-218 and 743-854 held dominance among vaccine-associated CD4 TCRs, which spanned spike. Nearly half of the spike-specific TCRs reportedly recognize variant regions that carry no mutations.

Method: immunoSEQ multiplex PCR; TCRdb's copy keeps in-frame clones and lacks some. The sample holds 170,000 or so clones, about 85% seen once. The V end was cut by 3 bases, the J end by 0 bases, with 9 bases between. The length of the CDR3 is 14 residues. CDR1 and CDR2 from the germline V gene are KGHSH and LQKENI. As regards this clone: Its antigen is currently unknown.

The sequence was collected from an adult in good health. Sequencing was performed on peripheral blood, taken on day 0 of AZD1222 vaccination. V is TRBV18 and J is TRBJ2-7; possibly TRBD2 for D (6 bases). CDR3 region: CASSPAGSSYEQYF. CDR3 nucleotides: TGTGCCAGCTCACCGGCGGGGAGCTCCTACGAGCAGTACTTC.